The entry that follows covers one TCR beta chain sequence. What it binds is unknown. The data are from a study of cytomegalovirus exposure and HLA in healthy donors. This CDR3 contains 14 residues. V gave up 9 bases and J gave up 5 bases, with 16 bases separating them. Germline V gives CDR1 MDHEN, CDR2 SYDVKM. Findings and caveats of the study: TRBV6-2, TRBV6-3 and some other V segments were unresolvable in 87-base-pair reads.

The PCR made use of 60 Vbeta and 13 Jbeta primers. Libraries were prepared by immunoSEQ multiplex PCR; TCRdb keeps only in-frame clonotypes and omits some of them. Altogether 130,000 to 150,000 clones are present, roughly 80% being singletons, with the ten largest covering 6.7%. This receptor was obtained from a woman in her 40s in good health and CMV-seropositive. The sequencing input was PBMCs. This rearrangement joins TRBV28 to TRBJ1-4, with D uncertain. CDR3 sequence (DNA): TGTGCCAGTCAAACGGCAGGCGAAAATGAAAAACTGTTTTTT. It codes for CASQTAGENEKLFF.